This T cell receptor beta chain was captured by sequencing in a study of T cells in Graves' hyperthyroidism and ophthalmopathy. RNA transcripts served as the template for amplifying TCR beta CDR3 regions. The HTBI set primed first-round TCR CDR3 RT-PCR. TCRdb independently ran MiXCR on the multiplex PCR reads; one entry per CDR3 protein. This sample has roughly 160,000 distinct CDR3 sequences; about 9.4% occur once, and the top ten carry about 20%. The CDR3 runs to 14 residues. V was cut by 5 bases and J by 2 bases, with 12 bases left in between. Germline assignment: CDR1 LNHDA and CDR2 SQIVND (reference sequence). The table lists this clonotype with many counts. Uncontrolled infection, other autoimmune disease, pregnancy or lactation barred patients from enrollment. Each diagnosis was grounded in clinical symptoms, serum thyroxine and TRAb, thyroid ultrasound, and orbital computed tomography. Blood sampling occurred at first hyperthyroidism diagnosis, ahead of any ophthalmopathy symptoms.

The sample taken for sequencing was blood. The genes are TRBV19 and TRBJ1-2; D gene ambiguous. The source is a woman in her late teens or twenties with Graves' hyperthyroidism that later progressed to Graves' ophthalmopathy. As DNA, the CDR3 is TGTGCCAGTAGTCTCGGGCGGAAGAACTATGGCTACACCTTC. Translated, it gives CASSLGRKNYGYTF.